Listed here is a single T cell receptor beta chain. Its matching antigen is unknown. CDR3 length equals 16 residues. This entry comes from a study of shared clonotypes between healthy human individuals. Whole-study results and caveats: In the sorted subsets, rarefaction showed sequencing was incomplete despite large depth. Compared with memory subsets, naive subsets generally had larger estimated richness. For naive CD4 cells, 5% to 6.5% of clonotypes were shared across several donors.

Donors were healthy HIV-negative adults without recent acute infections or vaccinations. Data came from immunoSEQ multiplex PCR; TCRdb stores just in-frame clones and leaves some out. The table has more than 850,000 clones, 78% seen once. The receptor was isolated from a man younger than 35 in good health. Some clones in this sample may be carry-over from other donors' samples. The rearrangement links TRBV21-1 to TRBJ2-5; the table names TRBD1, a call not compared with the DNA. TRBV21-1 corresponds to a pseudogene. Material: memory CD4+ T cells from PBMCs. Specified subset: CD45RA-negative fraction. CDR3 bases: TGTGCCAGCAGCGCCCACTTCAGGGGTAGGCTAGAGACCCAGTACTTC. This codes for CASSAHFRGRLETQYF.